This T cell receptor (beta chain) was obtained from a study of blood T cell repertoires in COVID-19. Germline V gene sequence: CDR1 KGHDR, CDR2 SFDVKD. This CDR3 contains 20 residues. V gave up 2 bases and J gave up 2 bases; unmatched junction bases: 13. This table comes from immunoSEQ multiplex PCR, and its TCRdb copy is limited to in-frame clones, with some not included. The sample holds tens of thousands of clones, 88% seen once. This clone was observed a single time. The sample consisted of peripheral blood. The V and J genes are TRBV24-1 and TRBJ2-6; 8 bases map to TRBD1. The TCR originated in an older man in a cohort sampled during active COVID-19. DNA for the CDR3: TGTGCCACCAGTGATTCAACCGGACAGGGAACCCTTCCTGGGGCCAACGTCCTGACTTTC. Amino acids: CATSDSTGQGTLPGANVLTF.